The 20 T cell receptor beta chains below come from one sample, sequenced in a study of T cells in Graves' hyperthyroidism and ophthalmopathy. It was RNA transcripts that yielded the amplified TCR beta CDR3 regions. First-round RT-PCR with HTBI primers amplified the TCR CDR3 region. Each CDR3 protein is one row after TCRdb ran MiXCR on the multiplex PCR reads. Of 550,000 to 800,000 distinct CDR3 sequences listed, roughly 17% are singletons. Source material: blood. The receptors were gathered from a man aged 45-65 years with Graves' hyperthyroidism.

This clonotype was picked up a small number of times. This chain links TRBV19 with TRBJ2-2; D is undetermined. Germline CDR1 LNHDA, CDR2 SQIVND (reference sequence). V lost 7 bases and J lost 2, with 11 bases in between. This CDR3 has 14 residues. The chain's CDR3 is CASKVGANTGELFF. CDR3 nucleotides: TGTGCCAGTAAAGTCGGAGCAAACACCGGGGAGCTGTTTTTT.

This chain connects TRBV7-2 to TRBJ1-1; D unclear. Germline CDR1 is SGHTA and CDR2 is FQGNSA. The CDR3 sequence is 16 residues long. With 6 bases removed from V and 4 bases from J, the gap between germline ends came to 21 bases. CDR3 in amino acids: CASSYPGLRPSTEAFF. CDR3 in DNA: TGTGCCAGCAGTTACCCCGGGCTCCGACCTTCCACTGAAGCTTTCTTT.

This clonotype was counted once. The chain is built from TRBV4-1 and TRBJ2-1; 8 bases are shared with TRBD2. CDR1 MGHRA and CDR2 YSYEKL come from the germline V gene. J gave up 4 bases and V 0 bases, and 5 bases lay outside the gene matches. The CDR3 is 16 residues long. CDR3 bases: TGCGCCAGCAGCCAAGACCAAGCGGGAGTGTACAATGAGCAGTTCTTC. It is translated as CASSQDQAGVYNEQFF.

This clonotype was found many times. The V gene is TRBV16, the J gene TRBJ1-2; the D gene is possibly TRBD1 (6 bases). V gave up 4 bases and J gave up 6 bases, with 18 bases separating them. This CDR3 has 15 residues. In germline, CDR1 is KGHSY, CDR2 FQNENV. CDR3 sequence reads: CASSLSTARGNGYTF. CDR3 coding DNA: TGTGCCAGCAGCCTTTCGACGGCCAGGGGTAATGGCTACACCTTC.

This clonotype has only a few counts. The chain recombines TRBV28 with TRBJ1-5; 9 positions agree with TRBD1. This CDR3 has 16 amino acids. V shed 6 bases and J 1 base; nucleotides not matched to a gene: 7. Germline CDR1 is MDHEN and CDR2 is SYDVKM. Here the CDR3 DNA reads TGTGCCAGCAGCCCCCTGGACAGGGGAAGCAATCAGCCCCAGCATTTT. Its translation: CASSPLDRGSNQPQHF.

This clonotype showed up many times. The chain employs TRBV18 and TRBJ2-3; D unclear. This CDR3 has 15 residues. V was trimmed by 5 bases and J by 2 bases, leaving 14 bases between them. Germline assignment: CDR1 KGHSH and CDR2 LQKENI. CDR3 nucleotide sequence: TGTGCCAGCTCAAGCAGGCAACCCGACACAGATACGCAGTATTTT. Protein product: CASSSRQPDTDTQYF.

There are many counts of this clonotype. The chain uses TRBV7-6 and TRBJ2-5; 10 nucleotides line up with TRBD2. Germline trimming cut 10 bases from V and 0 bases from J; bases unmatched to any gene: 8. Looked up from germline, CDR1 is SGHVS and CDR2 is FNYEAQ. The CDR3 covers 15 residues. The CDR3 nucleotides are TGTGCCACCCAAGAACTAGCGGGGCACCAAGAGACCCAGTACTTC. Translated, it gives CATQELAGHQETQYF.

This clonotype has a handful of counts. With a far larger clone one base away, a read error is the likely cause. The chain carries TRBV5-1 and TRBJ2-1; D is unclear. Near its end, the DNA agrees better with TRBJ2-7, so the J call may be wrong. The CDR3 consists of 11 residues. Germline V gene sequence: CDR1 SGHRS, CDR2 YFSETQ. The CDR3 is CASSTYNEQYF. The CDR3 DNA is TGCGCCAGCAGCACCTACAATGAGCAGTACTTC.

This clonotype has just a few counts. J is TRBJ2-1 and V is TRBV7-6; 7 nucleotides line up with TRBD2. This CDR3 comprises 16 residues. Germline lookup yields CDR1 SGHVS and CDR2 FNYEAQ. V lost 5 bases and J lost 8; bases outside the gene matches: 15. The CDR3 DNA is TGTGCCAGCAGCCAGCTATCGGGAGGTACCGGGGATGAGCAGTTCTTC. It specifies CASSQLSGGTGDEQFF.

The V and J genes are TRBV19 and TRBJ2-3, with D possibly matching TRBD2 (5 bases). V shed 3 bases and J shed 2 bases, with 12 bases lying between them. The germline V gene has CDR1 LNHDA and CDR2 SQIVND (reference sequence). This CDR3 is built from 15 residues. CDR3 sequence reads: CASSISRGFTDTQYF. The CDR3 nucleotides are TGTGCCAGTAGTATCTCTCGCGGGTTCACAGATACGCAGTATTTT.

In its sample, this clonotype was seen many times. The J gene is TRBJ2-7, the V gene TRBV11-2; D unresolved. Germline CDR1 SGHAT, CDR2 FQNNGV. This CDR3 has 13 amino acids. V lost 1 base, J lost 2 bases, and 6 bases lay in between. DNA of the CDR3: TGTGCCAGCAGCTTAGGGGTTACCTACGAGCAGTACTTC. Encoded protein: CASSLGVTYEQYF.

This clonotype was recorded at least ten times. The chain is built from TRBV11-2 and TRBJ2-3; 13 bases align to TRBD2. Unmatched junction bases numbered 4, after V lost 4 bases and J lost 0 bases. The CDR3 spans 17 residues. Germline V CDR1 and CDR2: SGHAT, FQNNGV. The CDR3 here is CASSSTSGRTSTDTQYF. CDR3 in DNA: TGTGCCAGCAGCTCGACTAGCGGGAGGACGAGCACAGATACGCAGTATTTT. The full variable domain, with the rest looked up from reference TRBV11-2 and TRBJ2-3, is EAGVAQSPRYKIIEKRQSVAFWCNPISGHATLYWYQQILGQGPKLLIQFQNNGVVDDSQLPKDRFSAERLKGVDSTLKIQPAKLEDSAVYLCASSSTSGRTSTDTQYFGPGTRLTVL.

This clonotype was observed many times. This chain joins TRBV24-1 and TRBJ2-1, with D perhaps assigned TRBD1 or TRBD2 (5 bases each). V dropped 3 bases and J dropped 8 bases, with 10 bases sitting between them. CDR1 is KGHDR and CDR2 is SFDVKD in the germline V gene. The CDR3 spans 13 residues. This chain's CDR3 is CATSDRDLDEQFF. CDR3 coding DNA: TGTGCCACCAGTGATCGGGACCTTGATGAGCAGTTCTTC.

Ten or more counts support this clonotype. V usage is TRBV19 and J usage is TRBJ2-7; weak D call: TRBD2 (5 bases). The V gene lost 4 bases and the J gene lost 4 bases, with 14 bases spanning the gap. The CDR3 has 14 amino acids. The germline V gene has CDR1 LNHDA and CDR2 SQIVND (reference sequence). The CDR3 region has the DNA TGTGCCAGTAGTAGTGTCTCTTCGGGGTACGAGCAGTACTTC. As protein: CASSSVSSGYEQYF.

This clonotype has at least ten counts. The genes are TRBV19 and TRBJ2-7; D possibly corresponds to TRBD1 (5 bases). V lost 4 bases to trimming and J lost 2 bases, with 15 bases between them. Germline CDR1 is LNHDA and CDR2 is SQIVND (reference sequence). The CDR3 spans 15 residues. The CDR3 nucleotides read TGTGCCAGTAGTAGCCAGGGAATACTAACCTACGAGCAGTACTTC. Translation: CASSSQGILTYEQYF.

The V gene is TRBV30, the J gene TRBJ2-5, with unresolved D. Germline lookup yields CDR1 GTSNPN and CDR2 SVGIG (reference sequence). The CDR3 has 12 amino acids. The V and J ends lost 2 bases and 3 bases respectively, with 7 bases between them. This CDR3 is CAWSFIEETQYF. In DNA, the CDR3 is TGTGCCTGGAGTTTTATAGAAGAGACCCAGTACTTC.

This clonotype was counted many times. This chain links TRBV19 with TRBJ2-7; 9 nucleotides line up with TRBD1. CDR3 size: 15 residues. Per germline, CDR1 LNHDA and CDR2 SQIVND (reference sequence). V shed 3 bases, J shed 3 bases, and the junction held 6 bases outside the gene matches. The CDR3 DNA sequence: TGTGCCAGTAGTATGTCGACAGGGGGATTCTACGAGCAGTACTTC. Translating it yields CASSMSTGGFYEQYF.

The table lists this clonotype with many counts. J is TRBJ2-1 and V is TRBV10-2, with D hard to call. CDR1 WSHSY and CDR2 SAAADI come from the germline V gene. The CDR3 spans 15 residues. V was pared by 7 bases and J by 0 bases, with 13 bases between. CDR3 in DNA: TGCGCCAGCACTCGACCGAGCCCCTCCTACAATGAGCAGTTCTTC. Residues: CASTRPSPSYNEQFF.

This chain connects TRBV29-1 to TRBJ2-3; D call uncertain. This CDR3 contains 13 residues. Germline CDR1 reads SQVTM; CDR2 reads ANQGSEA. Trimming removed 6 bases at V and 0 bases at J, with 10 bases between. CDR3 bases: TGCAGCGTCAGTGGGCTGAGCACAGATACGCAGTATTTT. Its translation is CSVSGLSTDTQYF.

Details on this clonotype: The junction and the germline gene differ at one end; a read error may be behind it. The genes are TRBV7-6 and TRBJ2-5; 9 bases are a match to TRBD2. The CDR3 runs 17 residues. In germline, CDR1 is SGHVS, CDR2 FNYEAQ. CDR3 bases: TGTGCCAGCAGCTTAGCCGATAGCGGGAGCGTCGAAGAGGCCCAGTACTTC. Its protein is CASSLADSGSVEEAQYF.